This record looks at one TCR beta chain sequence and its context. Two negative PCRs, clearance, or symptom resolution were required of recovered Cohort 3 donors. The authors' processing: Cell counts per sample came from amplifying reference gene primers. Profiled with immunoSEQ multiplex PCR; TCRdb holds only in-frame clones, not every one. The DNA was the basis for D and trimming; V, J and clone size are from that table. The data contain about 180,000 clones, over 75% of them singletons. The V end lost 5 bases, the J end lost 1 base, and 7 bases lay between the germline ends. The CDR3 is made up of 13 amino acids. Germline V CDR1 and CDR2: SGHRS, YFSETQ. The data derive from a study of blood T cell repertoires in COVID-19. Study as a whole: T cells, B-cell-depleted T cells, or PBMCs supplied cDNA or gDNA.

The specimen sequenced was PBMCs or T cells enriched from blood (not recorded which). The V and J genes are TRBV5-1 and TRBJ1-5; D call uncertain. The sequence was collected from a woman aged 45-60 years who had recovered from COVID-19. CDR3 coding DNA: TGCGCCAGCAGTAGAGGGAGCAATCAGCCCCAGCATTTT. Its translation is CASSRGSNQPQHF.